This T cell receptor beta chain is drawn from a study of CD8 T cells in ankylosing spondylitis. The study, taken as a whole, reports: Enrichment of disease-linked clones was reportedly significant in matched ankylosing spondylitis synovial fluid. Disease-linked clones bore a CD8+ phenotype and were relatively rare in peripheral blood.

TCRdb passed the 5' RACE reads through MiXCR, listing each CDR3 protein once. Among 150,000 to 200,000 distinct CDR3 sequences listed, more than 9% were seen once. This clonotype occurred a few times. The antigen is unknown. The source material was blood, either unsorted or a sorted T cell fraction (not recorded which). This sequence originates from a male donor with ankylosing spondylitis or in good health (not recorded which).

CDR3 sequence: CASSLNRGRSEAFF. As DNA, the CDR3 is TGTGCCAGCAGTTTAAACAGGGGGCGATCTGAAGCTTTCTTT. J is TRBJ1-1 and V is TRBV28; TRBD1 aligns across 9 bases. The V gene's germline CDR1 is MDHEN and CDR2 SYDVKM. The CDR3 is 14 residues long. V shed 2 bases and J 6 bases; nucleotides not matched to a gene: 4.